The 14 T cell receptor beta chains listed next were all sequenced from one sample in a study of identical twins. In TCRdb, the 5' RACE reads were re-called with MiXCR into one record per CDR3 protein. Among some 560,000 distinct CDR3 sequences listed, 9.6% were seen once. The same sample was also studied in work on yellow fever vaccine responses in identical twins.

The material sequenced was PBMCs. These receptors all stem from a woman aged 18-35 years in good health.

The chain combines TRBV2 with TRBJ2-1, with 16 bases matching TRBD2. This CDR3 has 17 residues. Germline V CDR1 and CDR2: SNHLY, FYNNEI. J lost 7 bases, V lost 6 bases, and 9 bases had no gene match. CDR3 in amino acids: CASSAGTSGGAVNEQFF. CDR3 DNA: TGTGCCAGCAGCGCAGGGACTAGCGGGGGGGCAGTTAATGAGCAGTTCTTC.

This clonotype occurred a few times. The gene calls are TRBV12-3 or TRBV12-4 and TRBJ2-1, with TRBD2 matching 8 bases. CDR3 length: 14 amino acids. Germline trimming cut 7 bases from V and 9 bases from J; bases unmatched to any gene: 11. CDR3 in DNA: TGTGCCAGCAACCCGGGACTAGAAGGGGGTGAGCAGTTCTTC. Translated, it gives CASNPGLEGGEQFF.

This clonotype was found many times. The rearrangement links TRBV20-1 to TRBJ2-7, with D possibly being TRBD2 (6 bases). The CDR3 consists of 13 residues. Trimming took off 0 bases at V and 7 bases at J, with 13 bases between the two ends. CDR1 is DFQATT, CDR2 SNEGSKA, per germline (reference sequence). CDR3 loop: CSARDLLAGEQYF. The DNA of the CDR3 is TGCAGTGCTAGAGATTTGCTTGCGGGGGAGCAGTACTTC.

The rearrangement uses TRBV14 and TRBJ2-1, with 11 positions matching TRBD2. The trim removed 1 base at V and 4 bases at J, leaving 6 bases unmatched. Germline CDR1 reads SGHDN; CDR2 reads FVKESK. The CDR3 covers 17 residues. This CDR3 reads CASSQAGTSGRYNEQFF. The CDR3 nucleotides are TGTGCCAGCAGCCAAGCCGGGACTAGCGGACGATACAATGAGCAGTTCTTC.

This clonotype was seen at least ten times. This chain uses TRBV20-1 with TRBJ2-3; D gene unclear. V was shortened by 1 base and J by 2 bases, with 10 bases between the two germline ends. The CDR3 runs to 14 residues. CDR1 and CDR2 (germline): DFQATT, SNEGSKA (reference sequence). The CDR3 nucleotides are TGCAGTGCTAGAGGTCTAGAGCCCACAGATACGCAGTATTTT. This translates into CSARGLEPTDTQYF.

Many counts were recorded for this clonotype. This chain uses TRBV7-2 with TRBJ2-5; 8 bases are a match to TRBD1. This CDR3 region has 15 residues. Germline lookup yields CDR1 SGHTA and CDR2 FQGNSA. The V segment lost 0 bases and the J segment 5 bases; nucleotides outside the gene matches: 5. Written as DNA, the CDR3 is TGTGCCAGCAGCTTAGCGGGCCAGGGGGCGGAGACCCAGTACTTC. Translating gives CASSLAGQGAETQYF.

This clonotype was seen more than once but under ten times. V gene TRBV12-5 combines with J gene TRBJ2-1; D may be TRBD1 or TRBD2 (5 bases each). The V and J ends lost 4 bases and 5 bases respectively, with 12 bases between them. There are 14 residues in the CDR3. Germline V gives CDR1 LGHNT, CDR2 FRNRAP. The CDR3: CASGSLGGDNEQFF. CDR3 sequence (DNA): TGTGCTAGTGGTTCCCTTGGGGGTGACAATGAGCAGTTCTTC.

This clonotype was counted only a few times. This chain uses TRBV20-1 with TRBJ2-3, with 8 bases identical to TRBD2. Germline CDR1 and CDR2: DFQATT and SNEGSKA (reference sequence). The J segment lost 6 bases and the V segment lost 6 bases, leaving 8 bases of the junction unmatched. This CDR3 has 13 amino acids. This CDR3 reads CSASSGRGDTQYF. In nucleotides, the CDR3 is TGCAGTGCCTCTAGCGGGCGCGGGGATACGCAGTATTTT.

This clonotype was counted only a few times. The gene calls are TRBV4-2 and TRBJ1-4; D ambiguous. Between the trimmed V and J ends, which lost 0 bases and 7 bases, there was a span of 6 bases. The germline CDR1 and CDR2 sequences are LGHNA and YNFKEQ. The CDR3 is 13 amino acids. The DNA of the CDR3 is TGTGCCAGCAGCCAAGATCACGGTGAAAAACTGTTTTTT. Encoded protein: CASSQDHGEKLFF.

This clonotype has a handful of counts. The V gene is TRBV28, the J gene TRBJ1-6, with D unresolved. Trimming took off 5 bases at V and 8 bases at J, with 10 bases between the two ends. Per the germline V gene, CDR1 is MDHEN and CDR2 is SYDVKM. This CDR3 spans 13 amino acids. CDR3 protein: CASSPPGDSPLHF. CDR3 in DNA: TGTGCCAGCAGTCCCCCCGGGGATTCACCCCTCCACTTT.

This clonotype was seen more than once but under ten times. The chain is built from TRBV20-1 and TRBJ1-2; no clear D. Trimming took off 3 bases at V and 8 bases at J, with 4 bases between the two ends. CDR1 is DFQATT, CDR2 SNEGSKA, per germline (reference sequence). This CDR3 comprises 9 residues. The DNA of the CDR3 is TGCAGTGCTAGTCCCGGCTACACCTTC. Residues: CSASPGYTF.

This clonotype was counted at least ten times. J is TRBJ1-1 and V is TRBV7-3; D is possibly TRBD1 (5 bases). This CDR3 is 14 amino acids long. Trimming cost V 2 bases and J 5 bases, with 12 bases left between them. Germline lookup yields CDR1 SGHTA and CDR2 FQGTGA. Written as DNA, the CDR3 is TGTGCCAGCAGCTTATTGGGCGGGGGAACTGAAGCTTTCTTT. The encoded protein is CASSLLGGGTEAFF. Supplemented by reference TRBV7-3 and TRBJ1-1, the full variable domain reads GAGVSQTPSNKVTEKGKYVELRCDPISGHTALYWYRQSLGQGPEFLIYFQGTGAADDSGLPNDRFFAVRPEGSVSTLKIQRTERGDSAVYLCASSLLGGGTEAFFGQGTRLTVV.

This clonotype was seen ten or more times. The rearrangement joins TRBV12-3 or TRBV12-4 to TRBJ2-5, with TRBD2 identical over 7 bases. This CDR3 is 14 amino acids long. Trimming at V came to 6 bases and at J to 2 bases, leaving 6 bases not matched to a gene. The CDR3 coding sequence is TGTGCCAGCAGCTTTGGGCGGGGGCAAGAGACCCAGTACTTC. Protein: CASSFGRGQETQYF.

The chain recombines TRBV5-1 with TRBJ2-7, with D uncertain. The length of the CDR3 is 16 residues. The germline V gene has CDR1 SGHRS and CDR2 YFSETQ. Deletions cut 0 bases from V and 0 bases from J, with 13 bases between. The CDR3 loop is CASSLGHKGGSYEQYF. CDR3 nucleotides: TGCGCCAGCAGCTTGGGACACAAGGGCGGCTCCTACGAGCAGTACTTC.